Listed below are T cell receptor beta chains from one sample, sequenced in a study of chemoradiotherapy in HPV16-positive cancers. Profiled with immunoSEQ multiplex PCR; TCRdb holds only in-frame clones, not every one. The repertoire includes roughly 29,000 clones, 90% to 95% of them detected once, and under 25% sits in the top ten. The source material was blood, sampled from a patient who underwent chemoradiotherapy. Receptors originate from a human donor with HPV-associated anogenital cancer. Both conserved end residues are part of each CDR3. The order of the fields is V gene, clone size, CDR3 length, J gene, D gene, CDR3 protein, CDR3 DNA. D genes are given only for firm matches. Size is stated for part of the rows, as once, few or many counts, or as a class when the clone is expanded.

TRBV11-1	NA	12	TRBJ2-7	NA	CASSGIGNEQYF	TGTGCCAGCAGCGGGATAGGGAACGAGCAGTACTTC
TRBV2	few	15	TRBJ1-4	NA	CASSEALRQAGKLFF	TGTGCCAGCAGTGAAGCGCTTCGTCAGGCGGGAAAACTGTTTTTT
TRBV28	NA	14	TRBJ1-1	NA	CASSLFNFNTEAFF	TGTGCCAGCAGTTTATTCAACTTTAACACTGAAGCTTTCTTT
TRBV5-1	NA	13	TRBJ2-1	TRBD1	CATGQGVENEQFF	TGCGCCACCGGACAGGGGGTTGAAAATGAGCAGTTCTTC
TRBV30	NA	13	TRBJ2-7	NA	CAWRGRGAYEQYF	TGTGCCTGGAGGGGCCGCGGTGCCTACGAGCAGTACTTC
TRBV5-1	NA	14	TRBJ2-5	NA	CASSLGQGGETQYF	TGCGCCAGCAGCTTGGGGCAGGGTGGTGAGACCCAGTACTTC
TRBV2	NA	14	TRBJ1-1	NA	CASRTGTSNTEAFF	TGTGCCAGCAGAACCGGGACATCGAACACTGAAGCTTTCTTT
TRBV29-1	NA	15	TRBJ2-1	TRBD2	CSSIGTTLSYNEQFF	TGCAGCTCTATCGGGACTACCCTATCCTACAATGAGCAGTTCTTC
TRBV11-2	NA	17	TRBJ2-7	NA	CASSFRSGSAPYYEQYF	TGTGCCAGCAGCTTTCGATCAGGGAGCGCGCCTTACTACGAGCAGTACTTC
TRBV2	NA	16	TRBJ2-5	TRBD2	CASSEGLAGGPETQYF	TGTGCCAGCAGTGAAGGACTAGCGGGAGGGCCGGAGACCCAGTACTTC
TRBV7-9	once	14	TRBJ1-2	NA	CASSLALQPWGYTF	TGTGCCAGCAGCTTAGCGCTGCAGCCCTGGGGCTACACCTTC
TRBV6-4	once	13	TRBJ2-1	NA	CASSGEGANEQFF	TGTGCCAGCAGTGGAGAAGGGGCCAATGAGCAGTTCTTC
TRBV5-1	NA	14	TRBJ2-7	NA	CASSFIRSSYEQYF	TGCGCCAGCAGCTTTATCCGCAGCTCCTACGAGCAGTACTTC
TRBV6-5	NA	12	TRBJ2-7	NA	CATGPGPYEQYF	TGTGCCACGGGTCCGGGACCCTACGAGCAGTACTTC
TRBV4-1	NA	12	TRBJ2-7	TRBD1	CASRGTGYEQYF	TGCGCCAGCCGCGGGACAGGGTACGAGCAGTACTTC
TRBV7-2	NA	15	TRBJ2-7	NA	CASSLGIRSSYEQYF	TGTGCCAGCAGCTTAGGCATAAGGAGCTCCTACGAGCAGTACTTC
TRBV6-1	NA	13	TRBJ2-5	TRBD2	CASRPGLRETQYF	TGTGCCAGCAGGCCGGGACTAAGAGAGACCCAGTACTTC
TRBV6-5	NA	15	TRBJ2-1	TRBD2	CASSLLGGGGNEQFF	TGTGCCAGCAGCCTCTTGGGCGGGGGGGGTAATGAGCAGTTCTTC
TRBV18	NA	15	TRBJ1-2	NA	CASSEDSTGRDGYTF	TGTGCCAGCTCAGAAGATAGTACAGGGCGGGATGGCTACACCTTC
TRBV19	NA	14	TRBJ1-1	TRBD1	CASSRDREYTEAFF	TGTGCCAGTAGCCGTGACAGGGAGTACACTGAAGCTTTCTTT
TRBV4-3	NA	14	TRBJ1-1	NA	CASSQDRWIAEAFF	TGCGCCAGCAGCCAAGACAGATGGATAGCTGAAGCTTTCTTT
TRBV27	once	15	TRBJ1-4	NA	CASSLLGAGDEKLFF	TGTGCCAGCAGTTTATTGGGGGCGGGGGATGAAAAACTGTTTTTT
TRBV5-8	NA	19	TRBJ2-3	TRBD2	CASSFAGTSGGGRANTQYF	TGTGCCAGCAGTTTCGCCGGGACTAGCGGGGGGGGTCGTGCGAATACGCAGTATTTT
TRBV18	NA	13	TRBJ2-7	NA	CASSPGQDYEQYF	TGTGCCAGCTCACCGGGACAAGATTACGAGCAGTACTTC
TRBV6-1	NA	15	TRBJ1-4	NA	CASSDGGATNEKLFF	TGTGCCAGCAGTGATGGGGGGGCAACTAATGAAAAACTGTTTTTT
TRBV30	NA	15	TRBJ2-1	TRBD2	CAWSPPGGAYNEQFF	TGTGCCTGGAGTCCTCCCGGGGGGGCCTACAATGAGCAGTTCTTC
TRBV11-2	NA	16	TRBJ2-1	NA	CASSLGGEGSYNEQFF	TGTGCCAGCAGCTTGGGGGGAGAAGGCTCCTACAATGAGCAGTTCTTC
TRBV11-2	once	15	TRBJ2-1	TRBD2	CASSREAGSYNEQFF	TGTGCCAGCAGCCGGGAGGCGGGCTCCTACAATGAGCAGTTCTTC
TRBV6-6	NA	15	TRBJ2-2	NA	CASSYSTTYTGELFF	TGTGCCAGCAGTTACTCGACGACTTACACCGGGGAGCTGTTTTTT
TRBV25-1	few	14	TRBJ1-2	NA	CASSEYGREAGYTF	TGTGCCAGCAGTGAATATGGCAGGGAGGCTGGCTACACCTTC
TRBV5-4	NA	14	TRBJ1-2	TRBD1	CASSKTGSDYGYTF	TGTGCCAGCAGTAAGACAGGGAGTGACTATGGCTACACCTTC
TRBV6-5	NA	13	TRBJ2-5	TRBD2	CASSYGREETQYF	TGTGCCAGCAGTTACGGGAGGGAAGAGACCCAGTACTTC
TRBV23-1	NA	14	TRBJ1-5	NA	CASTRHHSNQPQHF	TGCGCCAGCACTCGACACCATAGCAATCAGCCCCAGCATTTT
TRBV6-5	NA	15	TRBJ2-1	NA	CASTFRDTTYNEQFF	TGTGCCAGCACCTTCCGGGACACAACATACAATGAGCAGTTCTTC